The entry below describes one T cell receptor (beta chain). Its antigen is as yet unknown. UMIs and sample barcodes were carried by the TCR alpha and TCR beta cDNA libraries that 5'RACE produced using constant-segment primers. TCRdb reprocessed the 5' RACE reads via MiXCR and lists one record per CDR3 protein. The table shows fewer than 600,000 distinct CDR3 sequences, with roughly 20% occurring only once. Germline V gene sequence: CDR1 DFQATT, CDR2 SNEGSKA (reference sequence). The V segment lost 3 bases and the J segment 0 bases; nucleotides outside the gene matches: 7. The CDR3 is 15 residues long. This entry comes from a study of T-cell memory formation after mild COVID-19. The study, taken as a whole, reports: Contracting CD8+ clones were enriched in EMRA, CD4+ mainly in CM and EM. Several responding clones turned up in pre-infection memory, indicating that cross-reactive memory may have taken part.

The chain is built from TRBV20-1 and TRBJ1-1; 7 positions match TRBD1. The sequenced sample consisted of PBMCs or a T cell subset sorted from them (not recorded which). The source is an adult woman who had mild COVID-19 (a few samples of this study predate the infection). Cell type and time point are not known. CDR3 DNA sequence: TGCAGTGCTAGGGTAGGGGGCCGGATGAACACTGAAGCTTTCTTT. It yields the protein CSARVGGRMNTEAFF.